The sequence of this TCR beta chain was determined in a study of graft-versus-host responses after intestinal transplantation. Overall study findings and caveats: The study found high graft-versus-host to host-versus-graft clonal ratios in allografts of patients with graft-donor T cell macrochimerism.

For this clone: Antigen specificity is unknown.

Sequencing used immunoSEQ multiplex PCR; TCRdb keeps in-frame clones, though not all of them. The table includes under 95,000 clones, more than 70% detected once. The sequencing here drew on unstimulated CD8+ T cells sorted from spleen or lymph node cells, taken before intestinal transplant. The sequence was collected from a human donor who received an intestinal transplant.

The CDR3 DNA follows: TGTGCCAGCAGTGACGTCCGGGCGGGAGCAGATACGCAGTATTTT. The encoded protein is CASSDVRAGADTQYF. The chain combines TRBV6-4 with TRBJ2-3; 7 bases align to TRBD2. The J segment lost 4 bases and the V segment lost 2 bases, leaving 6 bases of the junction unmatched. The CDR3 consists of 15 residues. Germline V gene sequence: CDR1 MRHNA, CDR2 SNTAGT.